This T cell receptor beta chain was profiled in a study of identical twins. V shed 3 bases and J shed 4 bases, with 9 bases lying between them. This CDR3 has 12 residues. Germline CDR1 and CDR2: DFQATT and SNEGSKA (reference sequence). TCRdb re-called the 5' RACE reads through MiXCR, storing one row per CDR3 protein. The sample has some 1,600,000 distinct CDR3 sequences, around 29% seen once. This receptor was taken from a newborn girl in good health. Specimen: cord blood. The rearrangement links TRBV20-1 to TRBJ2-5; D uncertain. CDR3 DNA: TGCAGTGCTAGCGGAACTCGAGAGACCCAGTACTTC. It yields the protein CSASGTRETQYF.